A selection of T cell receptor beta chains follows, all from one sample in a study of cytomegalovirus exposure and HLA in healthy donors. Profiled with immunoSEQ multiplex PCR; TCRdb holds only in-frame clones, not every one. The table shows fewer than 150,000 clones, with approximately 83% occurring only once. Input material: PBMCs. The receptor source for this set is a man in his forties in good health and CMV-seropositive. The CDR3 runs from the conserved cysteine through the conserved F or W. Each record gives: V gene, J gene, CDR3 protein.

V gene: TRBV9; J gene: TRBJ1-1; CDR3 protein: CASSDEVTEAFF
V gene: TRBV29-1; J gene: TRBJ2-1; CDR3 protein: CSTKRGPYNEQFF
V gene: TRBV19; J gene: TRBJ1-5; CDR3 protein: CASSPGGTGGVQPQHF
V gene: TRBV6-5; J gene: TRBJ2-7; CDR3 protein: CASSILRDSFYEQYF
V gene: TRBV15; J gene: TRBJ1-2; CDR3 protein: CATSRDRGAAYGYTF
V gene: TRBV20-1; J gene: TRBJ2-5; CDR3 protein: CSALSGETQYF
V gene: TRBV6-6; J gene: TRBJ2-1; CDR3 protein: CASSKPGQGNEQFF
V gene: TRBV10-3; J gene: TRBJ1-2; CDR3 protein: CATGDRGTGGYTF
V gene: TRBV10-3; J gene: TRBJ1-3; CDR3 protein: CAISQGAASGNTIYF
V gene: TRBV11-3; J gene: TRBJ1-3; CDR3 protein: CASSLGQDAGNTIYF
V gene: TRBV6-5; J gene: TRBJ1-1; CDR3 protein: CASSLTGGTEAFF
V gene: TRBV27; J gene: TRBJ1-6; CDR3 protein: CASRAGSYNSPLHF
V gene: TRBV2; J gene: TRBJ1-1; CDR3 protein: CASNRQGRTEAFF
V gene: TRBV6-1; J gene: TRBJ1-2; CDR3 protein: CASTTGLDGYTF
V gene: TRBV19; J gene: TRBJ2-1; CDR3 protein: CASSIRGTAAYNEQFF
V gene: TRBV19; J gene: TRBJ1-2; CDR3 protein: CASSRPGQGAANYGYTF
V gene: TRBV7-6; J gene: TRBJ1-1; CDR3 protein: CASRAGGGNTEAFF
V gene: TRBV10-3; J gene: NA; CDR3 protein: CAIRDFYEQYF
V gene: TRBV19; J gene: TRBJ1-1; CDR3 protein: CASSPSAGNTEAFF
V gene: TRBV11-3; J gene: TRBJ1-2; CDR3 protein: CASSLDPPGYYGYTF
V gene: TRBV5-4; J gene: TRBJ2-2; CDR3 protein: CASSLAGRGNTGELFF
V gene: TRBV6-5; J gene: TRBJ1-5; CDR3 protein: CASKASGQNNQPQHF
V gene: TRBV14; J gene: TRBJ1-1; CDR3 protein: CASSQDPPGEVDTEAFF
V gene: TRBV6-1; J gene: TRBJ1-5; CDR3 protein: CASSEGTMRNQPQHF
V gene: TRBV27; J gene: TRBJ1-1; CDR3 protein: CASSNRGSVEAFF
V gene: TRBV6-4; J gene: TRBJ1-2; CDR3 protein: CASRKGFGYTF
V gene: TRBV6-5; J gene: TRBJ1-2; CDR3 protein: CASRPGESNYGYTF
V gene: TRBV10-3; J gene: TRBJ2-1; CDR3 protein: CAISESTGGHYEQFF
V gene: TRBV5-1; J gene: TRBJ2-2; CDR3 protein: CASSLTGNMNTGELFF
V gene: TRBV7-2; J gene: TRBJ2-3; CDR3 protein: CASRYSGGGRDTQYF
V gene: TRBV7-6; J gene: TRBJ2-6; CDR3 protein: CASRGGTGQSVLTF
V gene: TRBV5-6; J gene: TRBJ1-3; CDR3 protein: CASSLAGQANSGNTIYF
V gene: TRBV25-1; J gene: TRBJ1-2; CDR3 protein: CASSEFGQGLGGYTF
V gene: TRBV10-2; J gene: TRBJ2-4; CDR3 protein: CASSDPDYGAKNIQYF
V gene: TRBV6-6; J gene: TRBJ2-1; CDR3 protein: CASERSYNEQFF
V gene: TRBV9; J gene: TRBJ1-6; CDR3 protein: CASSPRGGGSLYSPLHF
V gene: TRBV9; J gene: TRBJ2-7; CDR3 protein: CASSVAGRLPYEDQYF
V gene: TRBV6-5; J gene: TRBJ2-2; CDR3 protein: CASSYQGFTGELFF
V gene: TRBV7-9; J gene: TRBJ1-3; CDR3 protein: CASSLNTGPGNTIYF
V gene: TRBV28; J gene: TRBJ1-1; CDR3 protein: CASSPTRGAEAFF
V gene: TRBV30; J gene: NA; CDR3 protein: CAWRGGSSHEQYF
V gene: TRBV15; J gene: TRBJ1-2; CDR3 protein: CAASSPGTPILYGYTF
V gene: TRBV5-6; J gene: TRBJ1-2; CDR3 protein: CASSTPSGSLNYGYTF
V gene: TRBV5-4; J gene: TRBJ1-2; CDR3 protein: CASTTGRLGRNGYTF
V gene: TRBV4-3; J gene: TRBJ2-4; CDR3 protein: CASSQDAGEGIQYF